This T cell receptor beta chain was captured in a study of vaccination and CD4 T cells after COVID-19 (dated by TCRdb to between 2020 and 2023). As for the study more broadly: Every convalescent patient had a positive nasal swab PCR test for SARS-CoV-2, with mild disease in several patients and severe disease in one. The convalescent cohort included six males and four females, with two Hispanic individuals, seven Caucasians, two Asians and one multiracial person. Participants received two doses of either the Pfizer-BioNTech BNT162b2 vaccine (n=8) or the Moderna mRNA-1273 vaccine (n=2). Post-COVID blood samples from convalescent patients were collected a median of roughly 100 days after diagnosis, with a range of roughly 35 to 161 days. Post-vaccine blood samples were taken a median of 72 days after the second vaccine dose, with a range of roughly 13 to 250 days. Overlapping spike peptide pools from SARS-CoV-2 and from the common cold coronaviruses HCoV-NL63, HCoV-OC43 and HCoV-229E were used as culture stimuli. Control cultures received a CEFX viral epitope pool as the positive control, an HIV-1 Nef peptide pool as the negative control, or no peptide. The spike-specific CD4+ TCR repertoire was compared before and after mRNA vaccination in ten to eleven COVID-19 convalescent patients and several infection-naive healthy vaccine recipients. The paper as a whole reports these results and caveats: Among convalescent patients, a median about 90% of the SARS-CoV-2-reactive clones seen after vaccination appeared only after vaccination, which suggests priming specific to the vaccine. Nearly all vaccine-specific clones in convalescent patients (304 of 307) were mono-reactive for SARS-CoV-2 spike rather than cross-reactive with common cold coronaviruses. The median count of SARS-CoV-2-reactive clonotypes went up from approximately 20 after infection to 30 to 40 after vaccination, although the change was not significant. The study included relatively few convalescent patients and did not analyze early timepoints after natural infection.

The library was generated by PCR. DNA from cultured CD4+ T cells underwent TCR sequencing with the Oncomine TCR Beta short-read assay at the Johns Hopkins FTIC core. Genomic DNA was extracted from the cultured CD4+ T cells with the QIAamp micro DNA kit. Oncomine TCR Beta libraries from cultured CD4+ T cells were pooled with unique dual indexes and sequenced on an Illumina iSeq 100. The authors' pipeline ran thus. Non-productive sequences were filtered out, and CDR3s that did not start with C, did not end with F or W, or were shorter than 7 amino acids were discarded. The MANAFEST web application identified antigen-specific clonotypes by comparing peptide-stimulated wells against reference wells and other culture wells. Positive clones required FDR below 0.05, an odds ratio above 5, and productive frequency above 0.1% in at least two of three replicate wells. A clonotype counted as cross-reactive if it showed significant expansion both in the SARS-CoV-2 spike wells and in at least one common cold coronavirus spike condition. Similarity between CDR3 sequences was evaluated in R version 3.6.1 using Levenshtein distances (stringdist) and unrooted phylogenetic trees (ape). In TCRdb, the public reads were trimmed at Q25 with fastp and aligned with MiXCR, with productive beta chains retained. Rows are combined by CDR3 protein, so each entry shows the most common genes and DNA. TCRdb assigned the V and J calls; the authors' analysis was not used. The sample table records tens of thousands of distinct CDR3 sequences; about 66% of these occur just once. The ten most abundant clones make up around 3.8% of the sample.

Worth noting for this clonotype: Its antigen remains unidentified. Base qualities are missing; no much larger clone stands one base away.

The sample's treatment or condition label, decoded: approximately nine-day PBMC culture with coronavirus spike peptide pools or control peptides (ViraFEST assay). The ViraFEST assay, used in the study, expanded antigen-specific T cells with peptide pools and then identified the expanded clonotypes through TCR sequencing. Positive SARS-CoV-2 PCR tests in the convalescent patients dated from March to December 2020, before Alpha, Beta and Delta variants emerged in the United States. Each well held approximately 2 million PBMCs cultured in IMDM containing approximately 5% human AB serum and approximately 9.8 IU/ml IL-2, with 8 to 10 ug/ml peptide pools added. On days 3 and 7, half of the culture medium was replaced with fresh IL-2-containing medium. CD4+ T cells were isolated after approximately ten days of culture through negative selection using the EasySep CD4+ T cell isolation kit. PBMCs were separated from whole blood using Ficoll-Paque Plus gradient centrifugation and then either used fresh or cryopreserved at -140C. In general, triplicate wells were set up for every culture condition.

Sequenced sample: CD4+ T cells from blood, cultured in vitro. The receptor was derived from a human donor who had recovered from COVID-19.

CDR3 loop: CASKPGTVNSPLHF. Here is the DNA: TGTGCCAGCAAGCCCGGGACGGTAAATTCACCCCTCCACTTT. The sequence is built from TRBV28 and TRBJ1-6; TRBD1 is possibly the D segment (5 matching bases). CDR1 and CDR2 were assigned from the germline V gene as MDHEN and SYDVKM. Trimming costs V 7 bases and J 7 bases, and their ends lie 14 bases apart. The CDR3 runs 14 amino acids, cysteine and phenylalanine included. This entry keeps only the CDR3 DNA: 42 bases, framed from base 1. Reference TRBV28 and TRBJ1-6 proteins supply the regions before and after the CDR3; the full variable domain is: DVKVTQSSRYLVKRTGEKVFLECVQDMDHENMFWYRQDPGLGLRLIYFSYDVKMKEKGDIPEGYSVSREKKERFSLILESASTNQTSMYLCASKPGTVNSPLHFGNGTRLTVT.